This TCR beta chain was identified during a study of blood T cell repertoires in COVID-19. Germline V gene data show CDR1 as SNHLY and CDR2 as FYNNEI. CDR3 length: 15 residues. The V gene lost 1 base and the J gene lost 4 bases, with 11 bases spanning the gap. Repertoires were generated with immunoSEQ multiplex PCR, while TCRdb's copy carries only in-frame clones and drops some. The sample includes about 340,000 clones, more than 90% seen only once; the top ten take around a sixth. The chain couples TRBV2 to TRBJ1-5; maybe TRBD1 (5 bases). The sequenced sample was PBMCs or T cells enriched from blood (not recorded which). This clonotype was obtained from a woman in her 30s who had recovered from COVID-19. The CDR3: CASSEGPRVNQPQHF. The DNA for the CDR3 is TGTGCCAGCAGTGAAGGGCCCAGGGTGAATCAGCCCCAGCATTTT.